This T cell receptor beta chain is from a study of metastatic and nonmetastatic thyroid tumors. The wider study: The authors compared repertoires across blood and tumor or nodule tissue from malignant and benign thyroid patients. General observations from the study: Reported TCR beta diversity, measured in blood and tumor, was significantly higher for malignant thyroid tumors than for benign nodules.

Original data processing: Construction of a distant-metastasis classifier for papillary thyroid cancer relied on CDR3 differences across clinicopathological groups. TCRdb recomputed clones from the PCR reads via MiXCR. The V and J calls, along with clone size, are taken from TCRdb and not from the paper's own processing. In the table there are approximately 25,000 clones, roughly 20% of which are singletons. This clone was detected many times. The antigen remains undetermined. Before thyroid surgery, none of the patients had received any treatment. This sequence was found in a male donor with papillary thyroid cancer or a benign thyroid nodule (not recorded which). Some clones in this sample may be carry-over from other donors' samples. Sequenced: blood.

The CDR3 coding sequence is TGCAGCGCAGGGGGCACGTACAATGAGCAGTTCTTC. Protein: CSAGGTYNEQFF. The rearrangement links TRBV29-1 to TRBJ2-1; 8 nucleotides align to TRBD1. CDR1 is SQVTM and CDR2 is ANQGSEA in the germline V gene. V was clipped by 7 bases and J by 4 bases; unmatched bases: 3. The CDR3 has 12 amino acids.